One sample yielded the 18 T cell receptor beta chains listed below, sequenced in a study of T cell repertoires in cytomegalovirus infection. TCRdb ran MiXCR on the reads and lists one entry per CDR3 protein. The sample has around 430,000 distinct CDR3 sequences; approximately 46% are singletons. The antigens these receptors bind are not known. The sequencing used cultured PBMCs, collected from culture after CMV antigen stimulation. These TCRs come from a human donor in good health (CMV status not recorded). Some clones in this sample may be carry-over from other donors' samples.

This chain uses TRBV6-2 or TRBV6-3 with TRBJ1-5; no firm D call. The germline gives CDR1 MNHEY, CDR2 SVGEGT. The CDR3 is made up of 15 amino acids. Trimming left V 6 bases short and J 5 bases short, with 17 bases between. The CDR3 is CASSQGQKGHQPQHF. DNA for the CDR3: TGTGCCAGCAGCCAAGGTCAGAAGGGCCATCAGCCCCAGCATTTT.

The genes are TRBV2 and TRBJ1-1; 11 bases fit TRBD1. Germline-derived CDR1 and CDR2 are SNHLY and FYNNEI. This CDR3 contains 14 residues. V lost 6 bases to trimming and J lost 4 bases; unmatched junction nucleotides: 4. This CDR3 reads CASSGTGGVTEAFF. CDR3 coding DNA: TGTGCCAGCAGCGGGACAGGGGGGGTCACTGAAGCTTTCTTT.

The chain carries TRBV10-3 and TRBJ1-1; 7 bases align to TRBD1. Germline CDR1 ENHRY, CDR2 SYGVKD. The CDR3 extends over 13 amino acids. V was pared by 5 bases and J by 1 base, with 1 base of the junction left unmatched. The CDR3 sequence is CAISRQGNTEAFF. In nucleotides, the CDR3 is TGTGCCATCAGTCGACAGGGGAACACTGAAGCTTTCTTT.

The V call is TRBV7-2, the J call TRBJ1-1; tentative D call: TRBD1 (6 bases). The germline V gene encodes CDR1 SGHTA and CDR2 FQGNSA. The CDR3 contains 15 residues. V gave up 3 bases and J gave up 3 bases, with 14 bases separating them. In DNA form, the CDR3 reads TGTGCCAGCAGCTTCAACATTAGGGGGGACACTGAAGCTTTCTTT. Its translation: CASSFNIRGDTEAFF.

This clonotype was counted a few times. The chain combines TRBV7-9 with TRBJ1-2; the D is unclear. CDR3 length: 13 residues. V lost 1 base to trimming and J lost 8 bases, with 11 bases between them. Germline values: CDR1 SEHNR, CDR2 FQNEAQ (reference sequence). CDR3 sequence reads: CASSLVIRHGYTF. CDR3 DNA sequence: TGTGCCAGCAGCTTAGTAATAAGACACGGCTACACCTTC.

This clonotype was picked up many times. V and J are TRBV7-2 and TRBJ2-7; possible D gene TRBD2, 6 bases. This CDR3 is 12 amino acids long. CDR1 and CDR2 (germline): SGHTA, FQGNSA. V was pared by 0 bases and J by 6 bases, with 6 bases between. The CDR3 sequence: CASSLAGSEQYF. The CDR3 nucleotides are TGTGCCAGCAGCTTAGCCGGGAGCGAGCAGTACTTC.

The rearrangement uses TRBV14 and TRBJ2-1, with D tentatively TRBD2 (6 bases). In germline, CDR1 is SGHDN, CDR2 FVKESK. Trimming shortened V by 2 bases and J by 2 bases, and 13 bases separated the two germline ends. The CDR3 is made up of 16 amino acids. CDR3 protein: CASSQYTGEAYNEQFF. In DNA, the CDR3 is TGTGCCAGCAGCCAATATACGGGAGAAGCCTACAATGAGCAGTTCTTC.

This chain links TRBV5-1 with TRBJ2-1; 7 nucleotides align to TRBD2. V was clipped by 0 bases and J by 0 bases; unmatched bases: 3. Germline V lookup: CDR1 SGHRS, CDR2 YFSETQ. The length of the CDR3 is 16 residues. In DNA form, the CDR3 reads TGCGCCAGCAGCTTGGGGCGGGGGTTCTCCTACAATGAGCAGTTCTTC. Translated: CASSLGRGFSYNEQFF.

The CDR3 sequence: CASSIGGSSNYGYTF. CDR3 nucleotide sequence: TGTGCCAGTAGTATCGGTGGGTCCAGTAACTATGGCTACACCTTC. This chain connects TRBV19 to TRBJ1-2; D gene unclear. The CDR3 is 15 amino acids. CDR1 LNHDA and CDR2 SQIVND come from the germline V gene (reference sequence). Trimming removed 3 bases at V and 1 base at J, with 12 bases between.

The rearrangement joins TRBV6-8 to TRBJ1-4; D remains unclear. This CDR3 contains 15 residues. CDR1 and CDR2 (germline): MNHGY, SAAAGT. V was shortened by 5 bases and J by 5 bases, with 15 bases between the two germline ends. The CDR3 bases are TGTGCCAGCAGTGACCGGTCGGCCGGAAATGAAAAACTGTTTTTT. Protein: CASSDRSAGNEKLFF.

The chain uses TRBV5-6 and TRBJ1-1; D uncertain. Trimming removed 4 bases at V and 5 bases at J, with 12 bases between. The CDR3 contains 13 residues. Germline V CDR1 and CDR2: SGHDT, YYEEEE. The CDR3 here is CASSRITGTEAFF. The CDR3 DNA reads as TGTGCCAGCAGCCGAATAACCGGAACTGAAGCTTTCTTT.

The chain links TRBV7-2 to TRBJ1-5; D is ambiguous. CDR3 size: 16 residues. In germline, CDR1 is SGHTA, CDR2 FQGNSA. V was clipped by 1 base and J by 6 bases, with 16 bases between them. CDR3 nucleotides: TGTGCCAGCAGCTTAGGGGTGGGCACGTCACGTCAGCCCCAGCATTTT. Protein product: CASSLGVGTSRQPQHF.

This clonotype was detected ten times or more. This chain connects TRBV7-2 to TRBJ2-7, with D perhaps matching TRBD2 (5 bases). This CDR3 contains 13 residues. From germline, CDR1 is SGHTA and CDR2 FQGNSA. V gave up 2 bases and J gave up 7 bases, with 12 bases separating them. CDR3 DNA sequence: TGTGCCAGCAGCTTAAACTCCGGGGATGAGCAGTACTTC. Translation: CASSLNSGDEQYF.

V gene TRBV4-1 combines with J gene TRBJ2-3; D not certain. The CDR3 runs to 17 residues. CDR1 is MGHRA and CDR2 is YSYEKL in the germline V gene. V lost 4 bases, J lost 2 bases, and 19 bases lay in between. This chain's CDR3 is CASSPLKLSTYTDTQYF. Written as DNA, the CDR3 is TGCGCCAGCAGCCCACTTAAACTGAGCACCTACACAGATACGCAGTATTTT.

The count of this clonotype is one. The chain combines TRBV20-1 with TRBJ2-5, with TRBD1 as a possible D gene (6 bases). V shed 3 bases and J shed 5 bases, with 10 bases lying between them. Germline CDR1 and CDR2: DFQATT and SNEGSKA (reference sequence). This CDR3 comprises 12 residues. The DNA of the CDR3 is TGCAGTGCTAGCAGGGGACGGGAGACCCAGTACTTC. Translated: CSASRGRETQYF.

This clonotype has a handful of counts. The rearrangement links TRBV7-2 to TRBJ2-1; no clear D. V was clipped by 5 bases and J by 6 bases, with 14 bases between them. Germline V gene sequence: CDR1 SGHTA, CDR2 FQGNSA. This CDR3 is 14 amino acids long. CDR3 nucleotide sequence: TGTGCCAGCAGCCCTACACGATCTCTCAATGAGCAGTTCTTC. Its protein is CASSPTRSLNEQFF. The full variable domain, rest sourced from reference TRBV7-2 and TRBJ2-1, is GAGVSQSPSNKVTEKGKDVELRCDPISGHTALYWYRQSLGQGLEFLIYFQGNSAPDKSGLPSDRFSAERTGGSVSTLTIQRTQQEDSAVYLCASSPTRSLNEQFFGPGTRLTVL.

This clonotype appeared a few times. This CDR3 reads CASSYPPGQDLGYTF. The CDR3 DNA reads TGTGCCAGCAGTTACCCCCCGGGACAGGACCTTGGCTACACCTTC. The chain couples TRBV6-6 to TRBJ1-2; 8 nucleotides match TRBD1. Losses at the gene ends were 2 bases for V and 7 bases for J; bases not matched to a gene: 9. The CDR3 is 15 amino acids. Germline V CDR1 and CDR2: MNHNY, SVGAGI (reference sequence).

This chain uses TRBV20-1 with TRBJ1-2; the D gene is possibly TRBD1 (6 bases). CDR3 length: 14 amino acids. The germline V gene encodes CDR1 DFQATT and CDR2 SNEGSKA (reference sequence). V shed 6 bases and J shed 7 bases, with 21 bases lying between them. The CDR3, as DNA: TGCAGTGCGCAAACCGGCGGGGGGGCAGGTGGCTACACCTTC. Its protein product is CSAQTGGGAGGYTF.